Listed below are T cell receptor beta chains from one sample, sequenced in a study of blood T cell repertoires in COVID-19. The repertoire was sequenced with immunoSEQ multiplex PCR; TCRdb's copy has only in-frame clones and lacks some. The table includes approximately 260,000 clones, roughly 87% detected once. Sequencing used peripheral blood. These receptors were taken from a man aged 55-75 years who had recovered from COVID-19. The CDR3 runs from the conserved cysteine through the conserved F or W.

v_call cdr3_length cdr3_aa
TRBV5-1 14 CASSPDSRNTEAFF
TRBV6-6 14 CASNAGYTNEKLFF
TRBV12-5 16 CASGGQLISSYNEQFF
TRBV18 13 CASSPRGNTEAFF
TRBV7-2 17 CASSLAWDRLLDSPLHF
TRBV27 12 CATAGANYGYTF
TRBV25-1 17 CASSERGSEGAKNIQYF
TRBV5-8 16 CASSRYSSGGLYEQYF
TRBV28 14 CASSPLDRTYEQYF
TRBV7-2 15 CASSRRAGGEQPQHF
TRBV19 14 CASSPQGSGNTIYF
TRBV12-2 16 CASRKGQSDSNQPQHF
TRBV4-2 15 CASSPGTLSTDTQYF
TRBV5-1 14 CASSSTGDNYGYTF
TRBV30 12 CALQARLTEAFF
TRBV19 16 CASRRPGQGMNTEAFF
TRBV7-9 16 CASSLKWGQTEETQYF
TRBV7-9 19 CASSPRTTTGAVLNTEAFF
TRBV18 15 CASGLGQGSYNEQFF
TRBV19 14 CASSPRTGFYGYTF
TRBV19 16 CASSTSGGSSYNEQFF
TRBV2 12 CASGSGFSEAFF
TRBV21-1 15 CASSKVQVENTEAFF
TRBV19 16 CASRTTGESVNTEAFF
TRBV2 14 CASSLDRGDTEAFF
TRBV27 13 CASSLSLVQPQHF
TRBV5-4 14 CASSRRGPREPLHF
TRBV5-4 14 CASSLSGEGDIQYF
TRBV30 14 CAWSSFGTGVGYTF
TRBV5-1 16 CASSIQPGQGTNIQYF
TRBV11-2 15 CASSPWVATTDTQYF
TRBV3-1/TRBV3-2 15 CASSHLGQGNSPLHF
TRBV6-1 13 CASSEGGGKTQYF
TRBV6-5 14 CATTPPQNYNEQFF
TRBV28 12 CASSPNRDGYTF
TRBV10-3 18 CAISEGASGGHYQETQYF
TRBV3-1/TRBV3-2 16 CASSPKGAGDNQPQHF
TRBV6-6 13 CATVLTVNTEAFF
TRBV9 16 CASSAGQVIAKNIQYF
TRBV5-1 15 CASSQRGGTQETQYF
TRBV7-9 17 CASSRGTSGGLTDTQYF
TRBV6-2/TRBV6-3 15 CASSYGGGVTWPQHF
TRBV6-5 14 CASSSAGLGETQYF
TRBV6-5 14 CASHHRGQYNEQFF
TRBV2 14 CASKRAVMVYEQYF
TRBV2 15 CASSRGKGVAYEQYF
TRBV27 12 CASRGGNYGYTF
TRBV6-5 13 CAANAGSYYGYTF
TRBV7-2 13 CASKGFRTDTQYF
TRBV3-1/TRBV3-2 14 CASGRDRSYNEQFF
TRBV3-1/TRBV3-2 14 CASSHGQGIETQYF
TRBV12-3/TRBV12-4 12 CASQGLYTEAFF
TRBV7-6 11 CASSLTHGYTF
TRBV28 13 CASSWGRVGEQYF
TRBV10-2 15 CASSDTDRRVRKLFF
TRBV5-1 15 CASSLLETRIYGYTF
TRBV5-1 15 CASSPGTSHQETQYF
TRBV7-8 12 CASSSGDGPLHF
TRBV2 13 CASTGRFNYGYTF